The present TCR beta chain was sequenced within a study of blood T cell repertoires in COVID-19. Study-level background: From T cells, B-cell-depleted T cells, or PBMCs came the material, which was cDNA or gDNA.

This CDR3 region has 13 residues. Trimming cost V 6 bases and J 2 bases; bases outside gene matches: 3. Per the germline V gene, CDR1 is MNHEY and CDR2 is SVGAGI. Only in-frame clones appear in the TCRdb table, and some are missing; sequencing was by immunoSEQ multiplex PCR. Of 100,000 to 130,000 clones listed, 90% to 95% were seen once; the top ten hold more than 0.9%. Sequenced input: peripheral blood. V is TRBV6-5 and J is TRBJ1-2; 7 bases align to TRBD1. The clonotype was recovered from a woman younger than 45 with acute or convalescent COVID-19. Here the CDR3 DNA reads TGTGCCAGCAGACGGGACAGAAACTATGGCTACACCTTC. Translation: CASRRDRNYGYTF.